Below are 5 T cell receptor beta chains sequenced from a single sample in a study of blood T cells in healthy people across ages. It was with a sample-barcoded 5' primer and a J-beta primer mix that a second PCR of roughly 7 to 12 cycles was run. TCRdb reprocessed the 5' RACE reads via MiXCR and lists one record per CDR3 protein. The data contain more than 1,400,000 distinct CDR3 sequences, roughly 45% of them singletons. The sample consisted of blood. The receptors were gathered from a woman aged 18-35 years in good health.

The chain recombines TRBV28 with TRBJ2-5; unclear D gene. The assigned J gene may be wrong: the sequence end matches TRBJ2-7 better. The germline CDR1 and CDR2 sequences are MDHEN and SYDVKM. CDR3 length: 14 residues. In nucleotides, the CDR3 is TGTGCCAGCAGTTTAGGATTAAAAACGTACGAGCAGTACTTC. This sequence encodes CASSLGLKTYEQYF.

The chain uses TRBV27 and TRBJ2-1, with 10 bases fitting TRBD2. The germline V gene encodes CDR1 MNHEY and CDR2 SMNVEV (reference sequence). J was trimmed by 6 bases and V by 2 bases; bases with no gene match: 10. This CDR3 is built from 17 residues. The CDR3 region has the DNA TGTGCCAGCAGTTTAATGGCTAGCGGGAGTTTAGGCAATGAGCAGTTCTTC. Translating gives CASSLMASGSLGNEQFF.

The rearrangement uses TRBV20-1 and TRBJ2-1; D is possibly TRBD1 or TRBD2 (7 bases each). Between the trimmed V and J ends, which lost 3 bases and 4 bases, there was a span of 19 bases. This CDR3 has 16 residues. Germline V lookup: CDR1 DFQATT, CDR2 SNEGSKA (reference sequence). CDR3 coding DNA: TGCAGTGCTAGTCCCCCAGGGGGGGGGGCATACAATGAGCAGTTCTTC. Translation: CSASPPGGGAYNEQFF.

The chain links TRBV5-1 to TRBJ2-5; 7 nucleotides line up with TRBD1. Judging by the DNA end, TRBJ2-7 fits better; the J call may be wrong. Germline loops: CDR1 SGHRS, CDR2 YFSETQ. This CDR3 contains 16 residues. The CDR3 sequence is CASSPPLGTVGDEQYF. For the CDR3, the DNA is TGCGCCAGCAGCCCACCCCTTGGGACAGTAGGCGACGAGCAGTACTTC.

The chain links TRBV6-2 or TRBV6-3 to TRBJ2-7; weak D call: TRBD2 (6 bases). Germline lookup yields CDR1 MNHEY and CDR2 SVGEGT. Trimming took off 1 base at V and 0 bases at J, with 10 bases between the two ends. The CDR3 sequence is 15 residues long. CDR3: CASSYFGSGSYEQYF. In DNA form, the CDR3 reads TGTGCCAGCAGTTACTTTGGTAGCGGCTCCTACGAGCAGTACTTC.